The sequence of this TCR beta chain was determined in a study of T cell responses to AZD1222 COVID-19 vaccine (dated by TCRdb to about 2021). Context from the whole study: TCR sequencing was performed for roughly 250 trial participants, of whom some 200 were given two doses of AZD1222 and around 25 were given two doses of MenACWY control vaccine. Trial participants were enrolled by age into subgroups of 18-55, 56-69 and 70-plus years, and around 140, 26 and 57 TCR-sequenced participants, respectively, were included in these subgroups. Summary of the overall study and its limitations: Because no day 14 peak-response samples were available, the repertoires could be characterized only after the peak T cell response. CD4 TCRs associated with the vaccine covered the entire spike protein, and the dominant responses were in regions 160-218 and 743-854. Conclusions about previously exposed vaccinees are limited because only a handful of AZD1222 recipients were SARS-CoV-2 seropositive at baseline. The 56-69-year group was small, and its depth increase did not reach significance, likely because of low power. Reportedly, close to half of the unique spike-specific TCRs recognized epitopes lying outside the regions that are mutated in the B.1.351 and B.1.1.7 variants. After two AZD1222 doses, both the breadth and the depth of spike-specific TCRs were significantly higher than at day 0 and than in MenACWY recipients. Participants were mostly white British and included more females than males, and it was suggested by the authors that clonal diversity may have been underestimated.

Per the germline V gene (reference sequence), GTSNPN is the CDR1 and SVGIG is the CDR2. Unmatched junction bases come to 3, with V trimmed by 4 bases and J by 3 bases. The CDR3 runs 13 amino acids, cysteine and phenylalanine included. CDR3 DNA is the only sequence kept; it has 39 bases, read in frame from the first base. The time point label, as the study defines it: about 28 days (+/-7) after the second vaccine dose. AZD1222 recipients whose second dose came at about 4 weeks and those whose second dose came at about 12 weeks were combined into one group, since spike-specific TCR depth and breadth did not differ between the two schedules. Vaccinee samples were obtained from the UK trials COV001 and COV002, which included a single-blind randomized controlled phase 2/3 trial of AZD1222 (ChAdOx1 nCoV-19) in healthy adults. Trial participant PBMC samples were collected at day 0 and day 28 after the second dose for TCRbeta chain sequencing.

The CDR3 regions of human TCRbeta chains were subjected to immunosequencing. As for how the authors treated the data: Repertoire TCRs were checked for matches against a reference library of SARS-CoV-2-specific TCRs that had been generated using the MIRA antigen-specificity platform. Breadth was defined as the fraction of unique TCRs that were SARS-CoV-2-associated, and depth was defined as the fraction of total T cells that were SARS-CoV-2-associated. Using the MIRA data, every spike-specific TCR was mapped to the spike region that the TCR reacted to and assigned to either a CD4 or a CD8 class. Log10-transformed breadth and depth values were compared by one-way ANOVA with Sidak's multiple comparisons tests. TCRdb obtained this table from immuneACCESS and retained in-frame rearrangements with V and J assigned. These tables miss some clones; where compared with another copy, unresolved V genes account for less than half of the shortfall, and the remainder is unexplained. For V, J and clone size, that table is used; D and trimming come from the DNA. In all, the sample holds roughly 200,000 clones, and approximately 93% of those were seen once. The top ten constitute over 1.5% of the sample.

The table lists this clone with a count of one. Its antigen is not yet known. Per-base quality was not reported, and no clone a single base away is much larger than it. The chain is made from TRBV30 and TRBJ2-1; 7 bases in between match TRBD2. The material was peripheral blood, obtained 28 days after the second AZD1222 dose. This TCR was recovered from an adult who received the AZD1222 COVID-19 vaccine. The DNA reads as follows: TGTGCCTGGAAGAGGGACTACTACAATGAGCAGTTCTTC. The resulting protein is CAWKRDYYNEQFF. Reference TRBV30 and TRBJ2-1 genes cover what lies past the CDR3, so the full variable domain is SQTIHQWPATLVQPVGSPLSLECTVEGTSNPNLYWYRQAAGRGLQLLFYSVGIGQISSEVPQNLSASRPQDRQFILSSKKLLLSDSGFYLCAWKRDYYNEQFFGPGTRLTVL.